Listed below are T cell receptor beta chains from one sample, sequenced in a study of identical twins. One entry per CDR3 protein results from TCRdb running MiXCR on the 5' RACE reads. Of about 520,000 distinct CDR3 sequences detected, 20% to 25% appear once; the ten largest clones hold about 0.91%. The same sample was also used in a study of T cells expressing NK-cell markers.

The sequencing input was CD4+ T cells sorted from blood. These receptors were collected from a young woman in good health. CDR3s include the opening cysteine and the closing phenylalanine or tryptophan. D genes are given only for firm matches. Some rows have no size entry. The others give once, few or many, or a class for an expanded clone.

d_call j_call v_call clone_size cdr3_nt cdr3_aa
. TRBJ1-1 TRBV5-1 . TGCGCCAGCAGCCGACGGGGGGACACTGAAGCTTTCTTT CASSRRGDTEAFF
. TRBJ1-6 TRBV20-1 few TGCAGTGCGCTGGACGGAGGAGGTAATTCACCCCTCCACTTT CSALDGGGNSPLHF
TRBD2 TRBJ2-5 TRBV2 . TGTGCCAGCAGGAAGCGGGGGAGCCAAGAGACCCAGTACTTC CASRKRGSQETQYF
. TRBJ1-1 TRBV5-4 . TGTGCCAGCAGCCCAGGGACAAACCCTGAAGCTTTCTTT CASSPGTNPEAFF
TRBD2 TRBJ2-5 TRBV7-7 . TGTGCCAGCAGCTCCAGCGGGGCTCAAGAGACCCAGTACTTC CASSSSGAQETQYF
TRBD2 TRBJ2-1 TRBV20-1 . TGCAGTGGGGTGTGGCGGGAGTCCCGTGAGCAGTTCTTC CSGVWRESREQFF
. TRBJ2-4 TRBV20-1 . TGCAGTGCTTCCCTCCGGGGGAGAGGCAAAAACATTCAGTACTTC CSASLRGRGKNIQYF
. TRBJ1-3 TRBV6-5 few TGTGCCAGCAGTTACTCGGGGGGCTCTGGAAACACCATATATTTT CASSYSGGSGNTIYF
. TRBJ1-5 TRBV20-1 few TGCAGTACCTCGCAGGGATATAGCAATCAGCCCCAGCATTTT CSTSQGYSNQPQHF
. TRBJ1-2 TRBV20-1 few TGCAGTGCTAGCAGTGCGTCCTATGGCTACACCTTC CSASSASYGYTF
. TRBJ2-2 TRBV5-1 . TGCGCCAGCCGCCCGGTCGCGAGGGCCGTCACCGGGGAGCTGTTTTTT CASRPVARAVTGELFF
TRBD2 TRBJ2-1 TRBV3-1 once TGTGTCAGCAGCCAGGCTAGCGGGAGACGTGAGCAGTTCTTC CVSSQASGRREQFF
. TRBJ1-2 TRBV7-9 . TGTGCCAGCAGCGATCGGACAGTCTATGGCTACACCTTC CASSDRTVYGYTF
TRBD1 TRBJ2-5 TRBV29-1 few TGCAGCGCAGGGCGAGGACAGGAAGAGACCCAGTACTTC CSAGRGQEETQYF
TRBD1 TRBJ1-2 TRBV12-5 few TGTGCTAGTGGTTTATCGGACAGGGCGTATGGCTACACCTTC CASGLSDRAYGYTF
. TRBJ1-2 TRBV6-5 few TGTGCCAGCAGTTACTCGGACGGGGAGGGCTATGGCTACACCTTC CASSYSDGEGYGYTF
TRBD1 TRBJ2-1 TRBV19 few TGTGCCAGTAGTGTCCGGGACAGGGGTGGGAATGAGCAGTTCTTC CASSVRDRGGNEQFF
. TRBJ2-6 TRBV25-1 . TGTGCCAGCAGTAAAAGGGGGGAGTCTGGGGCCAACGTCCTGACTTTC CASSKRGESGANVLTF
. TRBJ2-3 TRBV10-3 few TGTGCCATCGGGAGCGGCACAGATACGCAGTATTTT CAIGSGTDTQYF
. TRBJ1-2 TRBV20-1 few TGCAGTGCTAGAGATCTTTCAGGGACTAACTATGGCTACACCTTC CSARDLSGTNYGYTF
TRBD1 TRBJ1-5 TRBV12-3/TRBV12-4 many TGTGCCAGCGGAACAGGGGGCAATCAGCCCCAGCATTTT CASGTGGNQPQHF
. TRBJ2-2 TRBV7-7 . TGTGCCAGCACCGCCTCGGGGACCGGGGAGCTGTTTTTT CASTASGTGELFF
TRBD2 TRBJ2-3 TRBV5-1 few TGCGCCAGCAGCTTGGCCGTGATAGCGGGGTCCACAGATACGCAGTATTTT CASSLAVIAGSTDTQYF
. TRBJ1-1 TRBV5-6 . TGTGCCAGCAGCTTGGGGTCTACAGGGCCGAGGAGAGCTTTCTTT CASSLGSTGPRRAFF
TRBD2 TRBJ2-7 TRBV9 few TGTGCCAGCAGCCCCCTCGGGGGGGGCGGATTCGAGCAGTACTTC CASSPLGGGGFEQYF
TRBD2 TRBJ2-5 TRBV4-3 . TGCGCCAGCAGCCTTCCTAGCGGGGCGGGCCAAGAGACCCAGTACTTC CASSLPSGAGQETQYF
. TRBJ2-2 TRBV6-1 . TGTGCCAGAAGGGACACGAACACCGGGGAGCTGTTTTTT CARRDTNTGELFF
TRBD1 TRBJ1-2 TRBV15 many TGTGCCACCAGCAGAGACCGGGACAGGGGTGGCTACACCTTC CATSRDRDRGGYTF
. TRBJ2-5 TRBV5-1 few TGCGCCAGCAGCCCAGGGCCAGTCCAAGAGACCCAGTACTTC CASSPGPVQETQYF
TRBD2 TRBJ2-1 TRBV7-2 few TGTGCCAGCACCCTCCATCCGGGGGGCAATGAGCAGTTCTTC CASTLHPGGNEQFF
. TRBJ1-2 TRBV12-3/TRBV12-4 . TGTGCCAGCAGTTTCGATTTTAGCTACAGTGGCTACACCTTC CASSFDFSYSGYTF
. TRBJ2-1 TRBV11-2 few TGTGCCAGCATCCCGCGGGCAGGAGGGCGTGAGCAGTTCTTC CASIPRAGGREQFF